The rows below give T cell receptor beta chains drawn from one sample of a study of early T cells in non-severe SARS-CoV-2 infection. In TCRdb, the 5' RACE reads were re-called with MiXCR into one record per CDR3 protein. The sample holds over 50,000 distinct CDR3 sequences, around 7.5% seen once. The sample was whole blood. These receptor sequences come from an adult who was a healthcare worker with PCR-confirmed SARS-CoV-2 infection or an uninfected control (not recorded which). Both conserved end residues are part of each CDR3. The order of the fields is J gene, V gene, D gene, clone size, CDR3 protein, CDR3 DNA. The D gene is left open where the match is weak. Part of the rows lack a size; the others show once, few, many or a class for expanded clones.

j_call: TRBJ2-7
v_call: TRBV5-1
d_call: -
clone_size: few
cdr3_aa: CASSLEGAGISSYEQYF
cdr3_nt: TGCGCCAGCAGCTTGGAAGGGGCTGGCATAAGCTCCTACGAGCAGTACTTC

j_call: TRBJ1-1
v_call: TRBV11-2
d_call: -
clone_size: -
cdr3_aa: CASSSTDGNTEAFF
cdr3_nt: TGTGCCAGCAGCTCCACCGACGGGAACACTGAAGCTTTCTTT

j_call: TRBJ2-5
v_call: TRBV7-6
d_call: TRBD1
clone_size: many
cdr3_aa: CASSLGQGVETQYF
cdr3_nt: TGTGCCAGCAGCTTAGGACAGGGTGTAGAGACCCAGTACTTC

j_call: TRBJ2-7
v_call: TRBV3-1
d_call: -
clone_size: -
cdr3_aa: CASSQGSGGARSYEQYF
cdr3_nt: TGTGCCAGCAGCCAAGGAAGCGGAGGGGCTCGGTCCTACGAGCAGTACTTC

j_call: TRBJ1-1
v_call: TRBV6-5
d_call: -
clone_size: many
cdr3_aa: CASSTGRREAFF
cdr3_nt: TGTGCCAGCAGTACCGGGAGACGTGAAGCTTTCTTT

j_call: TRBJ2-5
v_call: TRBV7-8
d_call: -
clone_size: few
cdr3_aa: CASSFNRETQYF
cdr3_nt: TGTGCCAGCAGCTTTAATAGGGAGACCCAGTACTTC

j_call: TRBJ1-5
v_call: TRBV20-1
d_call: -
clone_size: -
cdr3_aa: CSGSGGGQPQHF
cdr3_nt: TGCAGTGGGTCCGGGGGCGGTCAGCCCCAGCATTTT

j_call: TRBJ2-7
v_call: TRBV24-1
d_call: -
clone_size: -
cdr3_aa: CATSDSRTNHEQYF
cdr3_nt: TGTGCCACCAGTGACTCAAGGACGAACCACGAGCAGTACTTC

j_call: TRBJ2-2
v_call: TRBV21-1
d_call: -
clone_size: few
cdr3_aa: CASTPPGLAANTGELFF
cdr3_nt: TGTGCCAGCACCCCCCCGGGGCTAGCAGCGAACACCGGGGAGCTGTTTTTT

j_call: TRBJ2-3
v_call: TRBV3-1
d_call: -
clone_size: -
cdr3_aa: CASSPRQVTDTQYF
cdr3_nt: TGTGCCAGCAGCCCCCGACAGGTTACAGATACGCAGTATTTT

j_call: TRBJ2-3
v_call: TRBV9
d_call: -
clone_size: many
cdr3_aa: CASSVGGLDTQYF
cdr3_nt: TGTGCCAGCAGCGTAGGGGGTTTGGATACGCAGTATTTT

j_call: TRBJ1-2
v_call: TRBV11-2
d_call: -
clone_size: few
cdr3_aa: CASSLGENYGYTF
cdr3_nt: TGTGCCAGCAGCTTAGGGGAAAACTATGGCTACACCTTC

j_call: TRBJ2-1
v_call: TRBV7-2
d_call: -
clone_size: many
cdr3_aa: CASSLGPENNEQFF
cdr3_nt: TGTGCCAGCAGCTTAGGGCCAGAAAACAATGAGCAGTTCTTC

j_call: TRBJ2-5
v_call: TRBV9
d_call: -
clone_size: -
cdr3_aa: CASSVGYQETQYF
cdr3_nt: TGTGCCAGCAGCGTAGGTTACCAAGAGACCCAGTACTTC

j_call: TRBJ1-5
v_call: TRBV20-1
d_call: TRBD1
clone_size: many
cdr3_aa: CSARGTGSGPQHF
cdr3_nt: TGCAGTGCTAGAGGGACAGGGTCTGGGCCCCAGCATTTT

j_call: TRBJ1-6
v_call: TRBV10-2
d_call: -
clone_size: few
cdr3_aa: CASSHRVNSPLHF
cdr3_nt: TGCGCCAGCAGCCACAGGGTGAATTCACCCCTCCACTTT

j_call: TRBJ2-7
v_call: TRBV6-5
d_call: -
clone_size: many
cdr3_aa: CASSYGSGVFYEQYF
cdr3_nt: TGTGCCAGCAGTTACGGTTCAGGGGTTTTCTACGAGCAGTACTTC

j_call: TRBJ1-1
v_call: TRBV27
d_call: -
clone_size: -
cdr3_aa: CASSMGLPNTEAFF
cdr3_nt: TGTGCCAGCAGTATGGGACTGCCGAACACTGAAGCTTTCTTT

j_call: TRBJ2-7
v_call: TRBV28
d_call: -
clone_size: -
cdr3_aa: CASSLRQTSGYEQYF
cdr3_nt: TGTGCCAGCAGTTTAAGACAGACATCGGGGTACGAGCAGTACTTC

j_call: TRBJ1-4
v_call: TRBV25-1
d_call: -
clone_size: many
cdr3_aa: CASSAGSRLFF
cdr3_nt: TGTGCCAGCAGCGCCGGATCAAGACTGTTTTTT

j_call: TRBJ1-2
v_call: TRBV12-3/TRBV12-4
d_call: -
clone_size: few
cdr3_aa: CASSLAGKGYTF
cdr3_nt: TGTGCCAGCAGTTTGGCAGGGAAGGGCTACACCTTC

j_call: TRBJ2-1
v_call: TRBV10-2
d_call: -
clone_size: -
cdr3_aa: CASIRAVTSYNEQFF
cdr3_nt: TGCGCCAGCATTAGAGCGGTGACCTCCTACAATGAGCAGTTCTTC

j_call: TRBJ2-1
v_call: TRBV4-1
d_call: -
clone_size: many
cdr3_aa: CASSQDLGTGYNEQFF
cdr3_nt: TGCGCCAGCAGCCAAGATCTTGGTACAGGGTACAATGAGCAGTTCTTC

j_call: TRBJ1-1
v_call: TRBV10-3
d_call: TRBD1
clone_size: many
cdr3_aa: CASRMEGAAFF
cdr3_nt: TGTGCCAGCAGAATGGAGGGGGCCGCTTTCTTT

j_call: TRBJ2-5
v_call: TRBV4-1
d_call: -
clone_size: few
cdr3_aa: CASSQADSRETQYF
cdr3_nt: TGCGCCAGCAGCCAAGCCGACAGCCGAGAGACCCAGTACTTC

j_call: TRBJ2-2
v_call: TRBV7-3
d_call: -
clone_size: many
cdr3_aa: CASSLAPAGANTGELFF
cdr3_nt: TGTGCCAGCAGCTTAGCCCCTGCAGGCGCGAACACCGGGGAGCTGTTTTTT